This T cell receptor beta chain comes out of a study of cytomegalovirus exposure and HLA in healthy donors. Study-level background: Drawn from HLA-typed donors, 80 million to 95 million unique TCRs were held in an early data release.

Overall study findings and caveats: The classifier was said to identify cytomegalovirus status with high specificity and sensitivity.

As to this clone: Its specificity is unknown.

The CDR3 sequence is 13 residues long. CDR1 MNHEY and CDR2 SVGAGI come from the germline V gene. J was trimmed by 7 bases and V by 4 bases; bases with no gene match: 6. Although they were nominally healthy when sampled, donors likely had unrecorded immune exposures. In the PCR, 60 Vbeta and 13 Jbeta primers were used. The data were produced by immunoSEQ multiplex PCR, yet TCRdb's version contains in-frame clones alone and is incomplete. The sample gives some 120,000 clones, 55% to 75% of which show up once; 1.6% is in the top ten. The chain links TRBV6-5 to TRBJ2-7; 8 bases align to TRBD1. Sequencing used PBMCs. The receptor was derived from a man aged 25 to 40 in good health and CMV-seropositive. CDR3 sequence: CASSWTGYREQYF. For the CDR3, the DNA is TGTGCCAGCAGTTGGACAGGGTATCGAGAGCAGTACTTC.